Listed below are T cell receptor beta chains from one sample, sequenced in a study of cytomegalovirus exposure and HLA in healthy donors. This table comes from immunoSEQ multiplex PCR, and its TCRdb copy is limited to in-frame clones, with some not included. The sample lists almost 200,000 clones; 79% were seen once. The specimen sequenced was PBMCs. The receptors stem from a woman aged 30 to 39 in good health and CMV-seropositive. Both conserved end residues are part of each CDR3. A D gene is named only where the DNA matches it firmly. The size field is filled for only some rows; it gives once, few, many or a size class.

J: TRBJ2-5; size: -; V: TRBV7-8; D: TRBD2; CDR3: CASSFSPGTSGYQETQYF; DNA: TGTGCCAGCAGCTTCAGTCCCGGGACTAGCGGGTACCAAGAGACCCAGTACTTC
J: TRBJ2-5; size: few; V: TRBV6-6; D: -; CDR3: CASSSELQETQYF; DNA: TGTGCCAGCAGTTCCGAGCTTCAAGAGACCCAGTACTTC
J: TRBJ1-5; size: -; V: TRBV15; D: -; CDR3: CATAEDSPTYQPQHF; DNA: TGTGCCACCGCCGAAGACAGTCCCACCTATCAGCCCCAGCATTTT
J: TRBJ1-2; size: -; V: TRBV2; D: TRBD1; CDR3: CASSDRGLGYGYTF; DNA: TGTGCCAGCAGTGACAGGGGGCTCGGCTATGGCTACACCTTC
J: TRBJ2-7; size: -; V: TRBV10-3; D: TRBD2; CDR3: CAISEGLAGGVGNEQYF; DNA: TGTGCCATCAGTGAGGGACTAGCGGGAGGGGTAGGGAACGAGCAGTACTTC
J: TRBJ1-2; size: once; V: TRBV27; D: TRBD1; CDR3: CASSFLGQGLGYTF; DNA: TGTGCCAGCAGTTTCTTAGGACAGGGATTGGGCTACACCTTC
J: TRBJ2-1; size: -; V: TRBV6-1; D: -; CDR3: CAIRDSGRNEQFF; DNA: TGTGCCATCCGCGATTCGGGGAGGAATGAGCAGTTCTTC
J: TRBJ1-3; size: -; V: TRBV5-8; D: TRBD1; CDR3: CASSLGQGVDTIYF; DNA: TGTGCCAGCAGCTTGGGACAGGGGGTGGACACCATATATTTT
J: TRBJ2-2; size: -; V: TRBV5-1; D: -; CDR3: CAEASGVSNTGELFF; DNA: TGCGCCGAAGCAAGCGGCGTCTCGAACACCGGGGAGCTGTTTTTT
J: TRBJ2-1; size: few; V: TRBV4-2; D: TRBD1; CDR3: CASSQGRGQGRNEQFF; DNA: TGTGCCAGCAGCCAAGGACGAGGACAGGGTCGGAATGAGCAGTTCTTC
J: TRBJ2-1; size: once; V: TRBV4-3; D: TRBD2; CDR3: CASSQGLAGEQFF; DNA: TGCGCCAGCAGCCAAGGACTAGCGGGAGAGCAGTTCTTC
J: TRBJ1-5; size: few; V: TRBV19; D: -; CDR3: CATSWDLYSNQPQHF; DNA: TGTGCCACTTCGTGGGACTTGTATAGCAATCAGCCCCAGCATTTT
J: TRBJ2-2; size: -; V: TRBV9; D: -; CDR3: CASSADNFGELFF; DNA: TGTGCCAGCAGCGCCGACAATTTCGGGGAGCTGTTTTTT
J: TRBJ2-3; size: -; V: TRBV25-1; D: -; CDR3: CASSEWGGRGTDTQYF; DNA: TGTGCCAGCAGTGAATGGGGGGGCAGGGGAACAGATACGCAGTATTTT
J: TRBJ2-1; size: -; V: TRBV7-2; D: TRBD2; CDR3: CASSLLAGGNEQFF; DNA: TGTGCCAGCAGCTTATTGGCGGGAGGCAATGAGCAGTTCTTC
J: TRBJ2-7; size: -; V: TRBV5-1; D: -; CDR3: CASSLVGQGPYEQYF; DNA: TGCGCCAGCAGCTTGGTTGGGCAGGGCCCCTACGAGCAGTACTTC
J: TRBJ1-3; size: -; V: TRBV7-9; D: -; CDR3: CASSLPRPTGNTIYF; DNA: TGTGCCAGCAGCTTACCCAGGCCTACTGGAAACACCATATATTTT
J: TRBJ1-2; size: -; V: TRBV25-1; D: TRBD1; CDR3: CASSAISWTGGGDGYTF; DNA: TGTGCCAGCAGTGCAATCTCCTGGACAGGGGGCGGGGATGGCTACACCTTC
J: TRBJ2-2; size: -; V: TRBV7-2; D: TRBD1; CDR3: CASSLVRQGGTGELFF; DNA: TGTGCCAGCAGCTTGGTCCGACAGGGCGGCACCGGGGAGCTGTTTTTT
J: TRBJ1-1; size: -; V: TRBV7-9; D: -; CDR3: CASSSPHTAAPEAFF; DNA: TGTGCCAGCAGCTCCCCCCACACAGCGGCACCTGAAGCTTTCTTT
J: TRBJ1-5; size: -; V: TRBV19; D: -; CDR3: CASSIGQTYSNQPQHF; DNA: TGTGCCAGTAGTATAGGTCAGACATATAGCAATCAGCCCCAGCATTTT
J: TRBJ2-7; size: -; V: TRBV5-4; D: -; CDR3: CASSSPMDNYEQYF; DNA: TGTGCCAGCAGCTCCCCCATGGACAACTACGAGCAGTACTTC
J: TRBJ2-7; size: -; V: TRBV19; D: -; CDR3: CASSGDSYEQYF; DNA: TGTGCCAGTAGCGGGGACTCCTACGAGCAGTACTTC
J: TRBJ1-2; size: -; V: TRBV27; D: TRBD1; CDR3: CASSGTGQGVLGYTF; DNA: TGTGCCAGCAGCGGGACGGGACAGGGGGTTCTTGGCTACACCTTC
J: TRBJ1-3; size: once; V: TRBV30; D: TRBD1; CDR3: CACRQGTISGNTIYF; DNA: TGTGCCTGTAGACAGGGGACCATCTCTGGAAACACCATATATTTT
J: TRBJ1-4; size: -; V: TRBV25-1; D: -; CDR3: CATKGIGEKLFF; DNA: TGTGCCACAAAGGGGATTGGTGAAAAACTGTTTTTT
J: TRBJ2-3; size: -; V: TRBV7-9; D: -; CDR3: CASRPHEVGGSTDTQYF; DNA: TGTGCCAGCAGACCTCACGAGGTCGGTGGGTCCACAGATACGCAGTATTTT
J: TRBJ2-2; size: -; V: TRBV30; D: -; CDR3: CAWSVLTTGELFF; DNA: TGTGCCTGGAGTGTACTTACTACCGGGGAGCTGTTTTTT
J: TRBJ2-7; size: once; V: TRBV4-1; D: TRBD1; CDR3: CASSQERGQGYEQYF; DNA: TGCGCCAGCAGCCAAGAACGGGGACAGGGCTACGAGCAGTACTTC
J: TRBJ1-2; size: -; V: TRBV29-1; D: -; CDR3: CSVRQAGYGYTF; DNA: TGCAGCGTCAGACAGGCCGGCTATGGCTACACCTTC
J: TRBJ1-4; size: -; V: TRBV6-5; D: TRBD1; CDR3: CASSWTGLGEKLFF; DNA: TGTGCCAGCAGCTGGACAGGGCTTGGTGAAAAACTGTTTTTT
J: TRBJ2-7; size: once; V: TRBV29-1; D: TRBD1; CDR3: CSVGQDPYEQYF; DNA: TGCAGCGTCGGACAGGATCCATACGAGCAGTACTTC
J: TRBJ2-4; size: -; V: TRBV19; D: TRBD1; CDR3: CASSAETGVAKNIQYF; DNA: TGTGCCAGTAGTGCTGAGACAGGGGTGGCCAAAAACATTCAGTACTTC
J: TRBJ2-1; size: once; V: TRBV7-2; D: TRBD2; CDR3: CASSLPLGVSGTYNEQFF; DNA: TGTGCCAGCAGCCTACCGCTGGGGGTTAGCGGGACCTACAATGAGCAGTTCTTC
J: TRBJ2-2; size: -; V: TRBV27; D: -; CDR3: CASSSLGGRAGELFF; DNA: TGTGCCAGCAGTTCGCTCGGGGGGCGCGCCGGGGAGCTGTTTTTT
J: TRBJ2-1; size: -; V: TRBV15; D: -; CDR3: CATSRDRAEFGEQFF; DNA: TGTGCCACCAGCAGAGATCGAGCGGAGTTCGGTGAGCAGTTCTTC